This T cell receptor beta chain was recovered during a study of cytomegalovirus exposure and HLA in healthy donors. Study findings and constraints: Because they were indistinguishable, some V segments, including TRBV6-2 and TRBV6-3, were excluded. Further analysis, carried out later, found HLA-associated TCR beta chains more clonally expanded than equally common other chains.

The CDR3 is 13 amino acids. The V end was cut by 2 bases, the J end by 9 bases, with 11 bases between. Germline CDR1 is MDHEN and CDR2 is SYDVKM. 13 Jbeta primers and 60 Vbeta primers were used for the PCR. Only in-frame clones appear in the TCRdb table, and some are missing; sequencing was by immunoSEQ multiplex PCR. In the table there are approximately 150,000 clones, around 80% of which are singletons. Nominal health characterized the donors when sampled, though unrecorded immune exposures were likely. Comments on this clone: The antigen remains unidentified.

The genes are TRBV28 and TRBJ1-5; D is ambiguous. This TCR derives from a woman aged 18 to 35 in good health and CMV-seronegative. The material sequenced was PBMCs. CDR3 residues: CASSLDRRGPQHF. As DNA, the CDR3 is TGTGCCAGCAGTTTAGATCGACGAGGGCCCCAGCATTTT.